These T cell receptor beta chains were read from a single sample in a study of cytomegalovirus exposure and HLA in healthy donors. The assay was immunoSEQ multiplex PCR, and TCRdb's table has in-frame clones only and misses some. The table records around 130,000 clones, 70% to 80% of them present only once. The sequenced material came from PBMCs. The receptors originated from a woman aged 45-59 years in good health and CMV-seronegative. The CDR3 runs from the conserved cysteine through the conserved F or W. Each record gives: J gene, V gene, clone size, D gene, CDR3 protein, CDR3 DNA. A D gene is named only where the DNA matches it firmly. Some rows have no size entry. The others give once, few or many, or a class for an expanded clone.

J gene: TRBJ2-1
V gene: TRBV6-1
clone size: -
D gene: -
CDR3 protein: CASSETTLDRWGNEQFF
CDR3 DNA: TGTGCCAGCAGTGAGACTACCCTGGACAGATGGGGGAATGAGCAGTTCTTC

J gene: TRBJ2-1
V gene: TRBV2
clone size: -
D gene: TRBD2
CDR3 protein: CASSWLAGAGNEQFF
CDR3 DNA: TGTGCCAGCAGTTGGCTAGCGGGAGCCGGCAATGAGCAGTTCTTC

J gene: TRBJ2-3
V gene: TRBV30
clone size: -
D gene: TRBD2
CDR3 protein: CAWSLPGLATDTQYF
CDR3 DNA: TGTGCCTGGAGTCTCCCGGGACTAGCAACAGATACGCAGTATTTT

J gene: TRBJ1-6
V gene: TRBV4-2
clone size: -
D gene: -
CDR3 protein: CASSQERQGKTYNSPLHF
CDR3 DNA: TGTGCCAGCAGCCAAGAGCGGCAGGGAAAAACCTATAATTCACCCCTCCACTTT

J gene: TRBJ1-4
V gene: TRBV5-6
clone size: -
D gene: -
CDR3 protein: CASSLWRGGEKLFF
CDR3 DNA: TGTGCCAGCAGCTTGTGGAGGGGAGGCGAAAAACTGTTTTTT

J gene: TRBJ1-5
V gene: TRBV2
clone size: -
D gene: -
CDR3 protein: CASSAEGAAIQPQHF
CDR3 DNA: TGTGCCAGCAGCGCCGAAGGGGCGGCCATACAGCCCCAGCATTTT

J gene: TRBJ2-2
V gene: TRBV6-6
clone size: once
D gene: -
CDR3 protein: CASSTPGLPSGELFF
CDR3 DNA: TGTGCCAGCAGTACACCGGGACTCCCAAGCGGGGAGCTGTTTTTT

J gene: TRBJ1-2
V gene: TRBV6-1
clone size: -
D gene: TRBD1
CDR3 protein: CASDQDRAYYGYTF
CDR3 DNA: TGTGCCAGCGATCAGGACAGGGCCTACTATGGCTACACCTTC

J gene: TRBJ2-3
V gene: TRBV19
clone size: few
D gene: -
CDR3 protein: CASSSRGDTQYF
CDR3 DNA: TGTGCCAGTAGTTCTAGAGGAGATACGCAGTATTTT

J gene: TRBJ2-5
V gene: TRBV28
clone size: -
D gene: -
CDR3 protein: CASSPLRGTQETQYF
CDR3 DNA: TGTGCCAGCAGCCCACTCAGGGGAACTCAAGAGACCCAGTACTTC

J gene: TRBJ2-1
V gene: TRBV9
clone size: -
D gene: TRBD2
CDR3 protein: CASSVRASGSLNEQFF
CDR3 DNA: TGTGCCAGCAGCGTAAGGGCTAGCGGGAGCTTAAATGAGCAGTTCTTC

J gene: TRBJ1-6
V gene: TRBV27
clone size: -
D gene: -
CDR3 protein: CASSLTPGGYNPLHF
CDR3 DNA: TGTGCCAGCAGTTTAACCCCTGGCGGCTATAATCCCCTCCACTTT

J gene: TRBJ1-1
V gene: TRBV5-4
clone size: few
D gene: TRBD1
CDR3 protein: CASSLGAGGYTEAFF
CDR3 DNA: TGTGCCAGCAGCTTGGGGGCAGGGGGCTACACTGAAGCTTTCTTT

J gene: TRBJ1-2
V gene: TRBV4-2
clone size: few
D gene: -
CDR3 protein: CASSQDGNENYGYTF
CDR3 DNA: TGTGCCAGCAGCCAAGATGGCAACGAAAACTATGGCTACACCTTC

J gene: TRBJ1-2
V gene: TRBV7-9
clone size: few
D gene: -
CDR3 protein: CASSLGGHSAPNYGYTF
CDR3 DNA: TGTGCCAGCAGCTTAGGGGGCCACAGCGCTCCTAACTATGGCTACACCTTC

J gene: TRBJ2-3
V gene: TRBV7-9
clone size: -
D gene: TRBD2
CDR3 protein: CASSPTSGDYTDTQYF
CDR3 DNA: TGTGCCAGCAGCCCGACTAGCGGGGATTACACAGATACGCAGTATTTT

J gene: TRBJ2-1
V gene: TRBV5-1
clone size: -
D gene: TRBD2
CDR3 protein: CASSLAPGTGSSGRAYNEQFF
CDR3 DNA: TGCGCCAGCAGCTTGGCCCCGGGTACAGGGAGTAGCGGGAGGGCCTACAATGAGCAGTTCTTC

J gene: TRBJ2-1
V gene: TRBV5-1
clone size: -
D gene: -
CDR3 protein: CASIREAGSYNEQFF
CDR3 DNA: TGCGCCAGCATACGCGAAGCGGGCTCCTACAATGAGCAGTTCTTC

J gene: TRBJ1-4
V gene: TRBV5-4
clone size: -
D gene: TRBD1
CDR3 protein: CASNPPKGAEWEKLFF
CDR3 DNA: TGTGCCAGCAACCCCCCGAAGGGGGCGGAGTGGGAAAAACTGTTTTTT

J gene: TRBJ2-2
V gene: TRBV6-4
clone size: -
D gene: -
CDR3 protein: CASSDNRPGILTGELFF
CDR3 DNA: TGTGCCAGCAGTGACAACCGTCCAGGCATCCTTACTGGGGAGCTGTTTTTT

J gene: TRBJ2-5
V gene: TRBV6-5
clone size: -
D gene: -
CDR3 protein: CASSYSNLLGAETQYF
CDR3 DNA: TGTGCCAGCAGTTACTCGAATCTATTAGGGGCAGAGACCCAGTACTTC

J gene: TRBJ2-5
V gene: TRBV4-2
clone size: -
D gene: TRBD2
CDR3 protein: CASSQEVRASGRPETQYF
CDR3 DNA: TGTGCCAGCAGCCAAGAAGTAAGGGCTAGCGGGAGACCTGAGACCCAGTACTTC

J gene: TRBJ1-5
V gene: TRBV28
clone size: -
D gene: -
CDR3 protein: CASSLGQINQPQHF
CDR3 DNA: TGTGCCAGCAGTTTAGGGCAAATCAATCAGCCCCAGCATTTT

J gene: TRBJ2-2
V gene: TRBV4-3
clone size: -
D gene: TRBD2
CDR3 protein: CASREAASGRGGELFF
CDR3 DNA: TGCGCCAGTAGGGAGGCGGCTAGCGGGAGAGGCGGGGAGCTGTTTTTT